The 23 T cell receptor beta chains listed next were all sequenced from one sample in a study of technical replicates of blood from a handful of donors. The data were produced by immunoSEQ multiplex PCR, yet TCRdb's version contains in-frame clones alone and is incomplete. The sample contains about 74,000 clones, roughly 94% of which appear only once. The sequencing input was T cells isolated from PBMCs. Receptors originate from a human donor in good health.

The rearrangement joins TRBV28 to TRBJ2-3; 15 bases are shared with TRBD2. Germline V gene sequence: CDR1 MDHEN, CDR2 SYDVKM. This CDR3 has 16 amino acids. V lost 6 bases, J lost 0 bases, and 1 base stayed unmatched. The CDR3, as DNA: TGTGCCAGCAGAGGACTAGCGGGAGGGAGCACAGATACGCAGTATTTT. Protein product: CASRGLAGGSTDTQYF.

This chain links TRBV2 with TRBJ2-2; TRBD1 agrees at 11 bases. Trimming removed 6 bases from V and 4 bases from J; junction bases left unmatched: 4. Germline values: CDR1 SNHLY, CDR2 FYNNEI. The CDR3 extends over 15 amino acids. As DNA, the CDR3 is TGTGCCAGCAGGAAGGGACAGGGGGGCACCGGGGAGCTGTTTTTT. Translated, it gives CASRKGQGGTGELFF.

In nucleotides, the CDR3 is TGTGCCAGCAGCCGCGGCCGGGAAAACACCATATATTTT. Translated, it gives CASSRGRENTIYF. This chain joins TRBV7-8 and TRBJ1-3; D is undetermined. The CDR3 has 13 amino acids. V lost 5 bases to trimming and J lost 6 bases, with 11 bases between them. CDR1 and CDR2 from the germline V gene are SGHVS and FQNEAQ.

V is TRBV9 and J is TRBJ2-3; 10 bases fit TRBD2. The CDR3 sequence is 15 residues long. The germline V gene has CDR1 SGDLS and CDR2 YYNGEE. The J segment lost 6 bases and the V segment lost 2 bases, leaving 6 bases of the junction unmatched. CDR3 coding DNA: TGTGCCAGCAGCGTTTCAGCGGGGGGGTTCGATACGCAGTATTTT. It is translated as CASSVSAGGFDTQYF.

The J gene is TRBJ2-2, the V gene TRBV4-1; D gene ambiguous. The V gene lost 0 bases and the J gene lost 6 bases, with 8 bases spanning the gap. The CDR3 length is 14 residues. Germline assignment: CDR1 MGHRA and CDR2 YSYEKL. Here the CDR3 reads CASSQEPQPGELFF. The CDR3 DNA sequence: TGCGCCAGCAGCCAAGAACCACAGCCCGGGGAGCTGTTTTTT.

The chain carries TRBV27 and TRBJ1-2; 11 positions agree with TRBD1. V trimming: 5 bases; J trimming: 7 bases; junction bases outside the gene matches: 6. Per the germline V gene, CDR1 is MNHEY and CDR2 is SMNVEV (reference sequence). The CDR3 runs 14 residues. The CDR3 DNA reads as TGTGCCAGCAGTGCCGGGACAGGGGGTCGTGGCTACACCTTC. As protein: CASSAGTGGRGYTF.

This clone has just a few counts. The V call is TRBV6-5, the J call TRBJ2-7; D may be TRBD2 (7 bases). Germline V gene sequence: CDR1 MNHEY, CDR2 SVGAGI. The CDR3 is 14 residues long. V dropped 6 bases and J dropped 4 bases, with 16 bases sitting between them. CDR3 bases: TGTGCCAGCAGATGGGGCAGGGGAGGGTACGAGCAGTACTTC. Amino acids: CASRWGRGGYEQYF.

For this clone: The junction does not match germline at one end; this may be a read error. The chain joins TRBV19 to TRBJ2-7; 7 bases line up with TRBD1. The germline V gene encodes CDR1 LNHDA and CDR2 SQIVND (reference sequence). The CDR3 length is 12 residues. CDR3 in DNA: TGTGCCAGCAGAAACCGACAGGGTCCCGCGAACTTC. Amino acids: CASRNRQGPANF.

This clone was seen just once. The chain couples TRBV7-9 to TRBJ1-2; 9 bases align to TRBD1. From germline, CDR1 is SEHNR and CDR2 FQNEAQ (reference sequence). The CDR3 has 17 residues. Trimming took 5 bases from V and 7 from J; bases not matched to a gene: 17. CDR3 loop: CASSATGTGTPLSGYTF. CDR3 in DNA: TGTGCCAGCAGCGCAACCGGGACAGGGACCCCACTAAGTGGCTACACCTTC.

This clone was seen a few times. The genes are TRBV5-6 and TRBJ1-5; D is possibly TRBD1 (6 bases). CDR3 length equals 17 residues. Germline CDR1 reads SGHDT; CDR2 reads YYEEEE. V was cut by 1 base and J by 8 bases, with 22 bases left in between. The CDR3 loop reads CASSLPWTDSPRKPQHF. CDR3 bases: TGTGCCAGCAGCTTGCCCTGGACAGATTCTCCTCGTAAGCCCCAGCATTTT.

The V and J genes are TRBV2 and TRBJ1-1; 9 bases match TRBD1. There are 13 residues in the CDR3. The germline gives CDR1 SNHLY, CDR2 FYNNEI. V gave up 6 bases and J gave up 7 bases; unmatched junction bases: 6. CDR3 residues: CASRIDRGYEAFF. CDR3 coding DNA: TGTGCCAGCAGGATAGACAGGGGGTATGAAGCTTTCTTT.

Note on this clone: The junction departs from germline at one end; a sequencing error may be responsible. The V call is TRBV25-1, the J call TRBJ1-1; D is possibly TRBD1 (6 bases). The V gene's germline CDR1 is MGHDK and CDR2 SYGVNS. This CDR3 is 14 amino acids long. CDR3 sequence: CASRDLQGNAEAFF. The CDR3 DNA sequence: TGTGCCAGCCGGGACCTCCAGGGGAACGCTGAAGCTTTCTTT.

The chain is built from TRBV5-5 and TRBJ2-5; D is possibly TRBD2 (6 bases). Germline CDR1 reads SGHKS; CDR2 reads YYEKEE (reference sequence). The germline V and J ends were trimmed by 0 bases and 5 bases, with 14 bases remaining between them. This CDR3 has 15 residues. CDR3 DNA sequence: TGTGCCAGCAGCTTGGTGACGGGAGCGGTCGAGACCCAGTACTTC. Protein: CASSLVTGAVETQYF.

The CDR3 region is CASSGDQGMTGELFF. The CDR3 DNA is TGCGCCAGCAGTGGGGACCAGGGGATGACCGGGGAGCTGTTTTTT. V usage is TRBV5-1 and J usage is TRBJ2-2; maybe TRBD1 (6 bases). With 5 bases removed from V and 5 bases from J, the gap between germline ends came to 16 bases. This CDR3 region has 15 residues. Germline V lookup: CDR1 SGHRS, CDR2 YFSETQ.

The V and J genes are TRBV18 and TRBJ2-7, with 11 bases lining up with TRBD2. Unmatched junction bases numbered 1, after V lost 1 base and J lost 5 bases. The CDR3 totals 14 residues. The germline V gene has CDR1 KGHSH and CDR2 LQKENI. CDR3 coding DNA: TGTGCCAGCTCACCACTAGCGGGGGGGCACGAGCAGTACTTC. It yields the protein CASSPLAGGHEQYF. Looking up the rest from reference TRBV18 and TRBJ2-7 gives the full variable domain: NAGVMQNPRHLVRRRGQEARLRCSPMKGHSHVYWYRQLPEEGLKFMVYLQKENIIDESGMPKERFSAEFPKEGPSILRIQQVVRGDSAAYFCASSPLAGGHEQYFGPGTRLTVT.

The chain joins TRBV30 to TRBJ2-7, with a weak D call TRBD2 (6 bases). Between the trimmed V and J ends, which lost 5 bases and 0 bases, there was a span of 20 bases. CDR3 length: 16 amino acids. Germline values: CDR1 GTSNPN, CDR2 SVGIG (reference sequence). CDR3 residues: CAWSTLRDSDSYEQYF. Here the CDR3 DNA reads TGTGCCTGGTCTACCCTCCGGGACTCGGACTCCTACGAGCAGTACTTC.

V usage is TRBV6-6 and J usage is TRBJ1-5; tentatively, D is TRBD1 (5 bases). The CDR3 spans 16 residues. Germline V gene sequence: CDR1 MNHNY, CDR2 SVGAGI (reference sequence). V lost 1 base, J lost 0 bases, and 10 bases lay in between. Here the CDR3 DNA reads TGTGCCAGCAGTTACTTCGGGGGGGGTAGCAATCAGCCCCAGCATTTT. Its protein is CASSYFGGGSNQPQHF.

The chain links TRBV4-1 to TRBJ2-7, with 8 nucleotides matching TRBD1. V was pared by 0 bases and J by 1 base, with 5 bases of the junction left unmatched. The CDR3 spans 16 residues. Germline V gives CDR1 MGHRA, CDR2 YSYEKL. CDR3 coding DNA: TGCGCCAGCAGCCAAGATCCTTGGACAGGGTCCTACGAGCAGTACTTC. Translated: CASSQDPWTGSYEQYF.

The chain recombines TRBV19 with TRBJ2-5, with 8 bases identical to TRBD2. The J segment lost 5 bases and the V segment lost 6 bases, leaving 17 bases of the junction unmatched. The germline V gene has CDR1 LNHDA and CDR2 SQIVND (reference sequence). CDR3 length equals 17 residues. CDR3 DNA sequence: TGTGCCAGTAGCATATCCATATCGGGAGGGCCTTTGGAGACCCAGTACTTC. Protein product: CASSISISGGPLETQYF.

The gene calls are TRBV30 and TRBJ1-2; 7 nucleotides line up with TRBD1. V dropped 2 bases and J dropped 8; count of bases not matched to a gene: 29. Germline V gene sequence: CDR1 GTSNPN, CDR2 SVGIG (reference sequence). The CDR3 contains 20 residues. The CDR3 here is CAWSRLGDSSSEVAWGGYTF. The CDR3 nucleotides are TGTGCCTGGAGTAGGTTGGGGGACAGCTCTTCGGAGGTGGCTTGGGGCGGCTACACCTTC.

V is TRBV4-1 and J is TRBJ2-3, with D possibly being TRBD1 (5 bases). The CDR3 totals 16 residues. Germline V gene sequence: CDR1 MGHRA, CDR2 YSYEKL. The V and J ends lost 1 base and 1 base respectively, with 12 bases between them. The CDR3 is CASSQVGAPGTDTQYF. CDR3 DNA sequence: TGCGCCAGCAGCCAAGTAGGGGCACCTGGCACAGATACGCAGTATTTT.

The chain joins TRBV5-1 to TRBJ2-1; D perhaps matches TRBD1 (6 bases). Germline V gives CDR1 SGHRS, CDR2 YFSETQ. The CDR3 is made up of 18 amino acids. V dropped 0 bases and J dropped 7 bases, with 23 bases sitting between them. This CDR3 reads CASSLVGLETGERNEQFF. The CDR3 bases are TGCGCCAGCAGCTTGGTGGGTCTGGAGACAGGCGAGAGGAATGAGCAGTTCTTC.

In this sample, this clone turned up once. V gene TRBV28 combines with J gene TRBJ1-5, with 7 bases aligning to TRBD1. The CDR3 is made up of 15 amino acids. J was trimmed by 6 bases and V by 3 bases; bases with no gene match: 8. Germline V gene sequence: CDR1 MDHEN, CDR2 SYDVKM. Here the CDR3 reads CASSFGRGYAQPQHF. The CDR3 bases are TGTGCCAGCAGTTTCGGCAGGGGGTATGCTCAGCCCCAGCATTTT.